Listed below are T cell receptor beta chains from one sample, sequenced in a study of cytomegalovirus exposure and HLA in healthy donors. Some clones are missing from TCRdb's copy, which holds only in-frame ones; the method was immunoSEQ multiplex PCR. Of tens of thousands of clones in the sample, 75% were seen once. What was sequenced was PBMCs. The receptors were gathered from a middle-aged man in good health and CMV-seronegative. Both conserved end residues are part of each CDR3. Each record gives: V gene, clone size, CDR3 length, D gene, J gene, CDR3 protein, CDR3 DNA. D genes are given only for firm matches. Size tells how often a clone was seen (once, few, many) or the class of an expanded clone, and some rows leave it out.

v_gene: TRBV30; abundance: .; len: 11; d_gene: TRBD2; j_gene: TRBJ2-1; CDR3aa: CMTSGYNEQFF; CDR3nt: TGTATGACTAGCGGATACAATGAGCAGTTCTTC
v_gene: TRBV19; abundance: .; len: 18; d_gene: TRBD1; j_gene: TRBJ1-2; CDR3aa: CASSAVPGQGSRNYGYTF; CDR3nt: TGTGCCAGTAGTGCTGTCCCGGGACAGGGTTCTCGCAACTATGGCTACACCTTC
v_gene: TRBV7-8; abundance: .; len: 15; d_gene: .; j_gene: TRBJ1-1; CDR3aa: CASSAPGKRDTEAFF; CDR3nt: TGTGCCAGCAGCGCCCCGGGGAAGAGGGACACTGAAGCTTTCTTT
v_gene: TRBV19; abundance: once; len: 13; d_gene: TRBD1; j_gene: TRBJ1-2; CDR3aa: CASSETGNYGYTF; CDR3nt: TGTGCCAGTAGTGAGACAGGGAACTATGGCTACACCTTC
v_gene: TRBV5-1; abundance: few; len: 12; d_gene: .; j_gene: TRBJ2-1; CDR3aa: CASSRTVDEQFF; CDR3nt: TGCGCCAGCAGTCGGACAGTAGATGAGCAGTTCTTC
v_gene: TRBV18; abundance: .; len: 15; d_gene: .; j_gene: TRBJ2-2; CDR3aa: CASSLRDKVTGELFF; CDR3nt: TGTGCCAGCTCACTCCGGGACAAGGTCACCGGGGAGCTGTTTTTT
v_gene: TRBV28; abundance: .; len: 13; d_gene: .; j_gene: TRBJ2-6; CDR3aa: CASSPGGANVLTF; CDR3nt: TGTGCCAGCAGCCCAGGTGGGGCCAACGTCCTGACTTTC
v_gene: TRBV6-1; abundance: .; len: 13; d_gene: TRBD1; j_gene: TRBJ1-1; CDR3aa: CASSHPGQDKAFF; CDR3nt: TGTGCCAGCAGTCATCCCGGACAGGATAAAGCTTTCTTT
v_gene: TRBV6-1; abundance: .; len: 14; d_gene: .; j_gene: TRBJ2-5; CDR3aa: CASSAPTGGETQYF; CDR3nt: TGTGCCAGCAGTGCCCCGACAGGCGGGGAGACCCAGTACTTC
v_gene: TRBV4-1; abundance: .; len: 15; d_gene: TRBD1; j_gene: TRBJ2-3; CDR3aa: CASSRGDRHTDTQYF; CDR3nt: TGCGCCAGCAGCCGTGGGGACAGACACACAGATACGCAGTATTTT
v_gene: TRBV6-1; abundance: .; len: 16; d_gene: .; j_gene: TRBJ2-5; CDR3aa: CASSEPIRDYQETQYF; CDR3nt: TGTGCCAGCAGTGAACCGATCCGGGACTACCAAGAGACCCAGTACTTC
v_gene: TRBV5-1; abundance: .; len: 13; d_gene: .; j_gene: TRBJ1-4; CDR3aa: CASSLQQNEKLFF; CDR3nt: TGCGCCAGCAGTTTACAGCAAAATGAAAAACTGTTTTTT
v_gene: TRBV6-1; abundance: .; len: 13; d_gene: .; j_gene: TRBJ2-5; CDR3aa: CASGGLPQETQYF; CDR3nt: TGTGCCAGCGGGGGACTGCCCCAAGAGACCCAGTACTTC
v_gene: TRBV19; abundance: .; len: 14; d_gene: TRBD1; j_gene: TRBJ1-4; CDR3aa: CASRTGGAGEKLFF; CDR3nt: TGTGCCAGTAGGACAGGGGGCGCGGGTGAAAAACTGTTTTTT
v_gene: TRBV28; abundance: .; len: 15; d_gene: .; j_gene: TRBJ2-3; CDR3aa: CASRLRDFWTDTQYF; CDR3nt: TGTGCCAGCAGGCTCAGGGACTTCTGGACAGATACGCAGTATTTT
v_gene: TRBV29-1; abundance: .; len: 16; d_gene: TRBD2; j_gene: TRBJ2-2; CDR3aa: CSAQGLAGRETGELFF; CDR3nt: TGCAGCGCCCAGGGACTAGCGGGACGGGAGACCGGGGAGCTGTTTTTT
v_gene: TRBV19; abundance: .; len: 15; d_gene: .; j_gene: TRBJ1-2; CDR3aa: CASSIDFRGYYGYTF; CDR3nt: TGTGCCAGTAGTATAGATTTTAGGGGATACTATGGCTACACCTTC
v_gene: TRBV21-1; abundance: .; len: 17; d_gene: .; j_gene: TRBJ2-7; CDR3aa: CASSQRGDRASSYEQYF; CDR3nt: TGTGCCAGCAGTCAAAGGGGGGACAGGGCGAGCTCCTACGAGCAGTACTTC
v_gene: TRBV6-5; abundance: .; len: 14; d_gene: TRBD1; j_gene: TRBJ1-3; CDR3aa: CASSSTGAGNTIYF; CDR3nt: TGTGCCAGCAGTTCAACAGGGGCTGGAAACACCATATATTTT
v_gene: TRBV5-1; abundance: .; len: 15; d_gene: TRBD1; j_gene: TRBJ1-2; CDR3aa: CASSLFQDREYGYTF; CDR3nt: TGCGCCAGCAGCTTGTTCCAGGACAGGGAATATGGCTACACCTTC
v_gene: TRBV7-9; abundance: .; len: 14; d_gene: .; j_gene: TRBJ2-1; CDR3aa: CASSPTRGEVEQFF; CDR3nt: TGTGCCAGCAGCCCGACGCGGGGAGAGGTAGAGCAGTTCTTC
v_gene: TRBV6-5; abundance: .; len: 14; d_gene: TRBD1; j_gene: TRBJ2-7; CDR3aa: CASSYSRGPYEQYF; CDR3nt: TGTGCCAGCAGTTACTCTAGGGGGCCTTACGAGCAGTACTTC
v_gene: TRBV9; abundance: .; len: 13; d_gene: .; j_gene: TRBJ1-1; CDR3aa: CASSPQIRTEAFF; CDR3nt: TGTGCCAGCAGCCCCCAAATACGGACTGAAGCTTTCTTT
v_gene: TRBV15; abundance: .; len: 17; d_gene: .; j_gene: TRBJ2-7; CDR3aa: CATSRDYPTGLGYEQYF; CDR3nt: TGTGCCACCAGCAGAGATTATCCCACAGGGCTAGGCTACGAGCAGTACTTC
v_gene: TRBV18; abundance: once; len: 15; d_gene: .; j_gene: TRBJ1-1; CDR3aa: CASSPVGGTNTEAFF; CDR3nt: TGTGCCAGCTCCCCGGTGGGGGGGACTAACACTGAAGCTTTCTTT
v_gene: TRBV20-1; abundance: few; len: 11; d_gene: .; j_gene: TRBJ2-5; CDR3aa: CSARRQETQYF; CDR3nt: TGCAGTGCTCGCAGGCAAGAGACCCAGTACTTC
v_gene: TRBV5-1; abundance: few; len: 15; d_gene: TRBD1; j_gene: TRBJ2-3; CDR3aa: CASSPRTGVADTQYF; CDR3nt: TGCGCCAGCAGCCCCCGGACAGGGGTGGCAGATACGCAGTATTTT
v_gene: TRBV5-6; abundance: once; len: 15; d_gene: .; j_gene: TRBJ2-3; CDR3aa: CASSLNGGSTDTQYF; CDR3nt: TGTGCCAGCAGCTTAAACGGAGGGAGCACAGATACGCAGTATTTT
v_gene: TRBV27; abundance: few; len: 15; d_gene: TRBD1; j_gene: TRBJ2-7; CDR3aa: CASSSGTGGFYEQYF; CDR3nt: TGTGCCAGCAGTTCCGGGACAGGGGGCTTCTACGAGCAGTACTTC
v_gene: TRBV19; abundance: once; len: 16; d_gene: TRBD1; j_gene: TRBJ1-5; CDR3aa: CASSTGQGAAFWPQHF; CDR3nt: TGTGCCAGTAGTACCGGACAGGGGGCGGCCTTTTGGCCCCAGCATTTT
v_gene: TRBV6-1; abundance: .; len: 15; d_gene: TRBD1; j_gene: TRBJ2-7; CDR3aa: CASSRPGQGAEEQYF; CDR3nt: TGTGCCAGCAGTAGACCGGGACAGGGGGCGGAGGAGCAGTACTTC